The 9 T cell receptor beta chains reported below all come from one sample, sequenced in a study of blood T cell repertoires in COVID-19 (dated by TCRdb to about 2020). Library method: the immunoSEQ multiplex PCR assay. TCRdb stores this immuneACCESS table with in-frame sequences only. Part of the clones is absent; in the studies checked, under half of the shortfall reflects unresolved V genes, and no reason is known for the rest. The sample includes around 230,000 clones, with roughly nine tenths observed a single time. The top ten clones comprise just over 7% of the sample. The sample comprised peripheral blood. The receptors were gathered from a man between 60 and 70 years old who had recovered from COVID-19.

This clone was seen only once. In DNA, the CDR3 is TGTGCCAGTAAGCAGACTAGGACTAATGAAAAACTGTTTTTT. Translating it yields CASKQTRTNEKLFF. V and J are TRBV19 and TRBJ1-4; D is undetermined. The V gene's germline CDR1 is LNHDA and CDR2 SQIVND (reference sequence). Trimming shortened V by 7 bases and J by 2 bases, and 11 bases separated the two germline ends. The CDR3 is made up of 14 amino acids.

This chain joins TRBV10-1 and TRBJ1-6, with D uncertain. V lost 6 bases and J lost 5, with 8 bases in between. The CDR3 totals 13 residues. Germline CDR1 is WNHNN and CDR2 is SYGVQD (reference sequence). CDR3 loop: CASRIGDNSPLHF. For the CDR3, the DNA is TGCGCCAGCAGGATCGGGGATAATTCACCCCTCCACTTT.

The CDR3 spells CATSRETGLYEKLFF. The CDR3 DNA reads TGTGCCACCAGCAGAGAGACAGGGTTGTATGAAAAACTGTTTTTT. This chain links TRBV15 with TRBJ1-4, with 7 positions matching TRBD1. CDR1 and CDR2 from the germline V gene are LNHNV and YYDKDF (reference sequence). This CDR3 contains 15 residues. The J segment lost 6 bases and the V segment lost 0 bases, leaving 4 bases of the junction unmatched. Full variable domain (outside the CDR3, taken from reference TRBV15 and TRBJ1-4): DAMVIQNPRYQVTQFGKPVTLSCSQTLNHNVMYWYQQKSSQAPKLLFHYYDKDFNNEADTPDNFQSRRPNTSFCFLDIRSPGLGDTAMYLCATSRETGLYEKLFFGSGTQLSVL.

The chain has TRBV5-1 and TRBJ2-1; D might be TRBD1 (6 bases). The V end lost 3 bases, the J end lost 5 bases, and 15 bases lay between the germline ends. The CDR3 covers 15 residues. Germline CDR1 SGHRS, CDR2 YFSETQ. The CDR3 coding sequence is TGCGCCAGCAGCTCATCCGGGACAACCGACAATGAGCAGTTCTTC. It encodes CASSSSGTTDNEQFF.

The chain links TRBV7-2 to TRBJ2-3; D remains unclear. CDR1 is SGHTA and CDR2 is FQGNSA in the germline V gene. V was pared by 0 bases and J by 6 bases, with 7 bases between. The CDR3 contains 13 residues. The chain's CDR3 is CASSLAFGDTQYF. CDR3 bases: TGTGCCAGCAGCTTAGCGTTTGGCGATACGCAGTATTTT.

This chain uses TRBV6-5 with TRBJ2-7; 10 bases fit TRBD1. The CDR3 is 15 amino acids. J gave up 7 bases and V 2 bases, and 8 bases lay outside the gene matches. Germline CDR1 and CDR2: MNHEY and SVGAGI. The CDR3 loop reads CASSYPGTGVSEQYF. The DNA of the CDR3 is TGTGCCAGCAGTTACCCCGGGACAGGGGTATCTGAGCAGTACTTC.

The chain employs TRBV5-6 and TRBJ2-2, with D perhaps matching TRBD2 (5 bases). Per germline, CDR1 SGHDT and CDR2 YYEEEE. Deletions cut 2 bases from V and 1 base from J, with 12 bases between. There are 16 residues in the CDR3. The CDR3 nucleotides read TGTGCCAGCAGCTTTTGGCGGGTGATGAACACCGGGGAGCTGTTTTTT. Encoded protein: CASSFWRVMNTGELFF.

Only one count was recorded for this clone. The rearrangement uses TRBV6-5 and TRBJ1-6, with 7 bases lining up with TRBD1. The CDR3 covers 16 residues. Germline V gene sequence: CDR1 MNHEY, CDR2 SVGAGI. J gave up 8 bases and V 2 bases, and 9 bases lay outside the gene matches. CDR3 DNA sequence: TGTGCCAGCAGTTACCGGCATACAGGGGAGGATTCACCCCTCCACTTT. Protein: CASSYRHTGEDSPLHF.

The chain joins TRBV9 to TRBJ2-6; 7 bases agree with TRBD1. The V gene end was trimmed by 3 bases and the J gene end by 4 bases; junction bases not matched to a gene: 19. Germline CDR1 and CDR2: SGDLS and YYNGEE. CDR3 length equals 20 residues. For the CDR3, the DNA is TGTGCCAGCAGCGGACTCCCCGACAGGGAAATTGTCTTGGGGGCCAACGTCCTGACTTTC. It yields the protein CASSGLPDREIVLGANVLTF.